Presented here are 19 T cell receptor beta chains from one specimen sequenced in a study of cytomegalovirus exposure and HLA in healthy donors. The PCR ran on 60 Vbeta and 13 Jbeta primers. Only in-frame clones appear in the TCRdb table, and some are missing; sequencing was by immunoSEQ multiplex PCR. Here the sample spans approximately 140,000 clones, around 78% being singletons. Sequenced: PBMCs. All receptors come from a woman younger than 35 in good health and CMV-seronegative.

The chain carries TRBV2 and TRBJ2-3, with D possibly matching TRBD2 (6 bases). Trimming removed 8 bases at V and 1 base at J, with 16 bases between. The germline gives CDR1 SNHLY, CDR2 FYNNEI. The CDR3 sequence is 15 residues long. The CDR3 nucleotides read TGTGCCAGCGGGAACCCGACTAGAGGCACAGATACGCAGTATTTT. It is translated as CASGNPTRGTDTQYF.

V usage is TRBV11-2 and J usage is TRBJ1-3, with D possibly TRBD1 on 6 matching bases. Germline values: CDR1 SGHAT, CDR2 FQNNGV. The CDR3 has 18 residues. Trimming took off 3 bases at V and 2 bases at J, with 20 bases between the two ends. CDR3 nucleotide sequence: TGTGCCAGCAGCTTGCTCATAGACAGGACGGTCGCTGGAAACACCATATATTTT. It encodes CASSLLIDRTVAGNTIYF.

V is TRBV7-9 and J is TRBJ2-2, with D unresolved. There are 15 residues in the CDR3. Germline V lookup: CDR1 SEHNR, CDR2 FQNEAQ (reference sequence). The V and J ends lost 3 bases and 4 bases respectively, with 12 bases between them. CDR3 in DNA: TGTGCCAGCAGCTTGACGGGTTCGGGCACCGGGGAGCTGTTTTTT. The encoded protein is CASSLTGSGTGELFF.

The J gene is TRBJ2-1, the V gene TRBV6-4; 11 positions agree with TRBD2. CDR1 MRHNA and CDR2 SNTAGT come from the germline V gene. CDR3 length: 17 amino acids. Trimming at V came to 0 bases and at J to 7 bases, leaving 8 bases not matched to a gene. This CDR3 reads CASSDSPLAGGVNEQFF. DNA of the CDR3: TGTGCCAGCAGTGACTCTCCCCTAGCGGGGGGCGTGAATGAGCAGTTCTTC.

The rearrangement links TRBV11-2 to TRBJ2-1; no reliable D call. The germline CDR1 and CDR2 sequences are SGHAT and FQNNGV. This CDR3 contains 15 residues. The germline V and J ends were trimmed by 5 bases and 7 bases, with 18 bases remaining between them. This CDR3 is CASSPGGWSKNEQFF. In DNA, the CDR3 is TGTGCCAGCAGCCCCGGCGGTTGGAGCAAAAATGAGCAGTTCTTC.

The chain recombines TRBV2 with TRBJ1-1, with no clear D. CDR1 is SNHLY and CDR2 is FYNNEI in the germline V gene. Trimming took 4 bases from V and 1 from J, leaving 7 bases between them. This CDR3 is built from 13 residues. The CDR3 region has the DNA TGTGCCAGCAGTGGGGAGAAGAACACTGAAGCTTTCTTT. It is translated as CASSGEKNTEAFF. Together with reference TRBV2 and TRBJ1-1, the CDR3 gives the full variable domain: EPEVTQTPSHQVTQMGQEVILRCVPISNHLYFYWYRQILGQKVEFLVSFYNNEISEKSEIFDDQFSVERPDGSNFTLKIRSTKLEDSAMYFCASSGEKNTEAFFGQGTRLTVV.

CDR3 bases: TGTGCCAGCAGTCCTAGGACAGGGGCGAGTGAAAAACTGTTTTTT. Residues: CASSPRTGASEKLFF. The rearrangement uses TRBV28 and TRBJ1-4; 9 positions match TRBD1. CDR3 length: 15 residues. The V gene end was trimmed by 5 bases and the J gene end by 7 bases; junction bases not matched to a gene: 8. CDR1 is MDHEN and CDR2 is SYDVKM in the germline V gene.

The chain carries TRBV25-1 and TRBJ2-6; D not certain. The CDR3 spans 14 residues. Deletions cut 5 bases from V and 0 bases from J, with 5 bases between. Germline-derived CDR1 and CDR2 are MGHDK and SYGVNS. CDR3 region: CASSSSSGANVLTF. For the CDR3, the DNA is TGTGCCAGCAGTTCCAGCTCTGGGGCCAACGTCCTGACTTTC. The variable domain in full, with the rest retrieved from reference TRBV25-1 and TRBJ2-6, is EADIYQTPRYLVIGTGKKITLECSQTMGHDKMYWYQQDPGMELHLIHYSYGVNSTEKGDLSSESTVSRIRTEHFPLTLESARPSHTSQYLCASSSSSGANVLTFGAGSRLTVL.

This chain joins TRBV7-6 and TRBJ2-3; 8 nucleotides align to TRBD2. Germline CDR1 reads SGHVS; CDR2 reads FNYEAQ. The CDR3 length is 16 residues. J was trimmed by 4 bases and V by 7 bases; bases with no gene match: 13. The CDR3 DNA reads as TGTGCCAGCACCATGGGTAGCGGGAATCACCCAGATACGCAGTATTTT. Its protein is CASTMGSGNHPDTQYF.

This chain links TRBV10-3 with TRBJ1-5; D not certain. The germline CDR1 and CDR2 sequences are ENHRY and SYGVKD. Trimming shortened V by 5 bases and J by 1 base, and 12 bases separated the two germline ends. The CDR3 has 15 residues. The DNA for the CDR3 is TGTGCCATCAGTATGACAAGTTCAAGCAATCAGCCCCAGCATTTT. It translates to CAISMTSSSNQPQHF.

This clone was detected once. This chain connects TRBV5-5 to TRBJ1-5; D is unresolved. The germline gives CDR1 SGHKS, CDR2 YYEKEE (reference sequence). The ends were cut back, 4 bases at V and 1 base at J, with 9 bases in the middle. The CDR3 consists of 14 residues. This chain's CDR3 is CASSLAPSNQPQHF. The CDR3 region has the DNA TGTGCCAGCAGCCTGGCTCCGAGCAATCAGCCCCAGCATTTT.

This sequence joins TRBV6-6 and TRBJ2-7; D may be TRBD1 (5 bases). The CDR3 totals 16 residues. V lost 0 bases and J 0 bases, leaving 12 bases between the germline ends. Germline assignment: CDR1 MNHNY and CDR2 SVGAGI (reference sequence). CDR3 nucleotides: TGTGCCAGCAGTTACTCCCGTGACAGACTCTCCTACGAGCAGTACTTC. Translated, it gives CASSYSRDRLSYEQYF.

J is TRBJ1-2 and V is TRBV30; 9 bases line up with TRBD1. There are 12 residues in the CDR3. Germline V gene data show CDR1 as GTSNPN and CDR2 as SVGIG (reference sequence). The ends lost 6 bases at V and 8 bases at J; junction bases unmatched: 7. CDR3 residues: CACPGQGQGYTF. The CDR3 DNA reads TGTGCCTGCCCGGGACAGGGACAAGGCTACACCTTC.

This chain connects TRBV4-1 to TRBJ1-1; D not certain. The CDR3 sequence is 13 residues long. The ends were cut back, 0 bases at V and 8 bases at J, with 10 bases in the middle. Germline V CDR1 and CDR2: MGHRA, YSYEKL. The chain's CDR3 is CASSQEGGIEAFF. In nucleotides, the CDR3 is TGCGCCAGCAGCCAAGAAGGAGGGATCGAAGCTTTCTTT.

This clone was seen only a few times. The V gene is TRBV5-8, the J gene TRBJ1-5; D is undetermined. V gave up 8 bases and J gave up 1 base, with 10 bases separating them. Germline loops: CDR1 SGHTS, CDR2 YDEGEE. This CDR3 region has 13 residues. CDR3 sequence: CASAQRSNQPQHF. The CDR3 coding sequence is TGTGCCAGTGCACAGAGAAGCAATCAGCCCCAGCATTTT. Looking up the rest from reference TRBV5-8 and TRBJ1-5 gives the full variable domain: EAGVTQSPTHLIKTRGQQATLRCSPISGHTSVYWYQQALGLGLQFLLWYDEGEERNRGNFPPRFSGRQFPNYSSELNVNALELEDSALYLCASAQRSNQPQHFGDGTRLSIL.

V is TRBV2 and J is TRBJ1-4, with a weak D call TRBD1 (5 bases). From germline, CDR1 is SNHLY and CDR2 FYNNEI. V lost 6 bases to trimming and J lost 0 bases, with 8 bases between them. This CDR3 comprises 14 residues. The CDR3 bases are TGTGCCAGCAGGTTACAGGCAACTAATGAAAAACTGTTTTTT. This codes for CASRLQATNEKLFF.

The chain uses TRBV5-1 and TRBJ1-5; 7 bases are a match to TRBD1. V dropped 4 bases and J dropped 0; count of bases not matched to a gene: 7. CDR1 SGHRS and CDR2 YFSETQ come from the germline V gene. This CDR3 contains 16 residues. The CDR3 spells CASSPTGIDSNQPQHF. For the CDR3, the DNA is TGCGCCAGCAGCCCGACAGGGATTGATAGCAATCAGCCCCAGCATTTT. Using reference TRBV5-1 and TRBJ1-5 for the parts outside the CDR3, the full variable domain is KAGVTQTPRYLIKTRGQQVTLSCSPISGHRSVSWYQQTPGQGLQFLFEYFSETQRNKGNFPGRFSGRQFSNSRSEMNVSTLELGDSALYLCASSPTGIDSNQPQHFGDGTRLSIL.

The CDR3 sequence: CASSSTRRDRGYNEQFF. The CDR3 nucleotides read TGTGCCAGCAGCTCAACCCGCCGGGACAGGGGCTACAATGAGCAGTTCTTC. The rearrangement uses TRBV7-9 and TRBJ2-1; TRBD1 matches 10 bases. J lost 3 bases, V lost 4 bases, and 9 bases had no gene match. The CDR3 is 17 amino acids. Germline-derived CDR1 and CDR2 are SEHNR and FQNEAQ (reference sequence).

The chain joins TRBV27 to TRBJ2-7, with 7 bases identical to TRBD1. The junction had 6 bases not matched to a gene; V was cut back by 3 bases and J by 4 bases. This CDR3 has 14 residues. The germline CDR1 and CDR2 sequences are MNHEY and SMNVEV (reference sequence). CDR3 amino acids: CASSFKAGGYEQYV. CDR3 coding DNA: TGTGCCAGCAGTTTTAAGGCAGGGGGATACGAGCAGTACGTC.